A selection of T cell receptor beta chains follows, all from one sample in a study of control samples from healthy donors and cancer patients. Profiled with immunoSEQ multiplex PCR; TCRdb holds only in-frame clones, not every one. In the table there are under 300,000 clones, more than 65% of which are singletons. Sample: PBMCs. These receptors were taken from a woman aged 55-70 years with lung cancer. Each CDR3 is given with its conserved first and last residue. D genes are given only for firm matches. Some rows mark clone size as missing; the rest say once, few, many or name a class of expanded clone.

clone size	J gene	V gene	D gene	CDR3 protein	CDR3 DNA
NA	TRBJ1-3	TRBV6-5	NA	CASRFQGSSGNTIYF	TGTGCCAGCAGATTCCAGGGTAGTTCTGGAAACACCATATATTTT
NA	TRBJ2-1	TRBV7-9	TRBD2	CASSLALGTRVASDEQFF	TGTGCCAGCAGCTTAGCGCTTGGGACTAGAGTCGCCAGCGATGAGCAGTTCTTC
NA	TRBJ2-1	TRBV3-1/TRBV3-2	NA	CASSQVPGLQFF	TGTGCCAGCAGCCAAGTACCGGGGTTGCAGTTCTTC
NA	TRBJ1-5	TRBV10-3	NA	CAISERDSSNQPQHF	TGTGCCATCAGTGAGAGAGACAGTTCCAATCAGCCCCAGCATTTT
NA	TRBJ1-1	TRBV10-3	NA	CAINLDQNTEAFF	TGTGCCATCAACCTAGACCAGAACACTGAAGCTTTCTTT
few	TRBJ2-7	TRBV18	NA	CASSPAGGPYEQYF	TGTGCCAGCTCACCCGCCGGGGGCCCCTACGAGCAGTACTTC
NA	TRBJ1-2	TRBV6-5	NA	CASSTGANYGYTF	TGTGCCAGTTCGACAGGAGCTAACTATGGCTACACCTTC
NA	TRBJ1-5	TRBV12-5	NA	CASGLVYQPQHF	TGTGCTAGTGGTTTGGTATATCAGCCCCAGCATTTT
NA	TRBJ1-2	TRBV7-9	TRBD1	CASRADRASGYTF	TGTGCCAGCCGGGCAGACAGGGCAAGCGGCTACACCTTC
NA	TRBJ2-1	TRBV5-1	TRBD2	CASSATSGGVGEQFF	TGCGCCAGCAGCGCGACTAGCGGGGGGGTAGGTGAGCAGTTCTTC
NA	TRBJ1-5	TRBV11-1	NA	CASSRDSNQPQHF	TGTGCCAGCAGCCGGGACAGCAATCAGCCCCAGCATTTT
few	TRBJ2-2	TRBV5-1	NA	CASSPGRVGNTGELFF	TGCGCCAGCAGCCCTGGCAGGGTCGGAAACACCGGGGAGCTGTTTTTT
NA	TRBJ1-5	TRBV27	NA	CASRWGQNSNQPQHF	TGTGCCAGCAGATGGGGACAAAATAGCAATCAGCCCCAGCATTTT
NA	TRBJ2-5	TRBV7-7	NA	CASSSPGEGGETQYF	TGTGCCAGCAGCTCGCCGGGAGAGGGAGGAGAGACCCAGTACTTC
NA	TRBJ2-7	TRBV5-1	TRBD1	CASAQTGTGGDEQYF	TGCGCCAGCGCACAGACCGGGACAGGGGGCGACGAGCAGTACTTC
NA	TRBJ2-3	TRBV29-1	NA	CSLPGPLTDTQYF	TGCAGCCTCCCGGGACCCCTCACAGATACGCAGTATTTT
NA	TRBJ1-1	TRBV7-3	NA	CASRATRDTEAFF	TGTGCCAGCAGGGCGACACGGGACACTGAAGCTTTCTTT
NA	TRBJ2-4	TRBV25-1	NA	CASSESGIAKNIQYF	TGTGCCAGCAGTGAATCAGGGATAGCCAAAAACATTCAGTACTTC
once	TRBJ2-3	TRBV14	NA	CASSQERQGNRVPTDTQYF	TGTGCCAGCAGCCAAGAAAGGCAAGGGAACAGGGTCCCCACAGATACGCAGTATTTT
once	TRBJ1-5	TRBV24-1	NA	CATSFSGYQPQHF	TGTGCCACCAGTTTTTCAGGGTATCAGCCCCAGCATTTT
NA	TRBJ1-3	TRBV7-2	NA	CASSVRGGSGNTIYF	TGTGCCAGCAGCGTAAGAGGGGGCTCTGGAAACACCATATATTTT
once	TRBJ1-5	TRBV30	NA	CAWSGGRVDNQPQHF	TGTGCCTGGAGTGGGGGCAGGGTCGACAATCAGCCCCAGCATTTT
NA	TRBJ2-5	TRBV11-2	NA	CASSPWKGPQETQYF	TGTGCCAGCAGCCCCTGGAAGGGCCCCCAAGAGACCCAGTACTTC
once	TRBJ1-4	TRBV15	NA	CATSRAVGVGNEKLFF	TGTGCCACCAGCAGAGCCGTAGGGGTGGGGAATGAAAAACTGTTTTTT
few	TRBJ2-2	TRBV7-3	TRBD2	CASSPSGRDTGELFF	TGTGCCAGCAGCCCAAGCGGGAGGGACACCGGGGAGCTGTTTTTT
NA	TRBJ1-1	TRBV12-3/TRBV12-4	TRBD1	CASSLDWTGEAFF	TGTGCCAGCAGTTTAGATTGGACAGGAGAAGCTTTCTTT
NA	TRBJ2-6	TRBV2	NA	CASLSGGLGANVLTF	TGTGCCAGCCTCTCTGGGGGTCTTGGGGCCAACGTCCTGACTTTC
NA	TRBJ2-1	TRBV4-1	NA	CASSLSGASYNEQFF	TGCGCCAGCAGCCTTAGTGGGGCATCCTACAATGAGCAGTTCTTC
NA	TRBJ2-2	TRBV6-2/TRBV6-3	TRBD2	CASSKTSPNTGELFF	TGTGCCAGCAGCAAGACTAGCCCGAACACCGGGGAGCTGTTTTTT
NA	TRBJ1-2	TRBV9	NA	CASSVGPQGSYGYTF	TGTGCCAGCAGCGTAGGGCCTCAGGGTAGCTATGGCTACACCTTC
once	TRBJ1-1	TRBV19	TRBD1	CASTTDRGQNTEAFF	TGTGCCAGTACCACGGACAGGGGCCAGAACACTGAAGCTTTCTTT
few	TRBJ2-1	TRBV4-1	TRBD2	CASSQDGAGGSDEQFF	TGCGCCAGCAGCCAAGATGGGGCGGGGGGGTCGGATGAGCAGTTCTTC
once	TRBJ1-3	TRBV19	TRBD1	CASSIDHPDRGNTIYF	TGTGCCAGTAGTATAGATCATCCGGACAGGGGGAACACCATATATTTT
once	TRBJ2-5	TRBV29-1	TRBD2	CSVEEGTRGETQYF	TGCAGCGTTGAAGAGGGGACTAGGGGCGAGACCCAGTACTTC
NA	TRBJ2-1	TRBV7-3	TRBD2	CASSPTSGGNEQFF	TGTGCCAGCAGCCCGACTAGCGGAGGCAATGAGCAGTTCTTC
NA	TRBJ1-1	TRBV10-3	TRBD1	CAISEGTGYEAFF	TGTGCCATCAGCGAGGGGACAGGGTATGAAGCTTTCTTT
NA	TRBJ2-3	TRBV11-3	NA	CASSPSEMDTQYF	TGTGCCAGCAGCCCCTCTGAGATGGATACGCAGTATTTT
few	TRBJ2-7	TRBV28	TRBD2	CASTPAGGTTTYEQYF	TGTGCCAGCACCCCCGCAGGCGGGACTACTACCTACGAGCAGTACTTC
NA	TRBJ2-7	TRBV19	TRBD1	CASSTDRGYEQYF	TGTGCCAGTAGTACGGACAGGGGCTACGAGCAGTACTTC
NA	TRBJ2-3	TRBV5-1	NA	CASSFGLIRTDTQYF	TGCGCCAGCAGTTTTGGTCTAATCCGCACAGATACGCAGTATTTT
NA	TRBJ1-6	TRBV12-3/TRBV12-4	TRBD1	CASSSRGGSPLHF	TGTGCCAGCAGTTCCAGGGGGGGTTCACCCCTCCACTTT
NA	TRBJ1-1	TRBV2	TRBD1	CASSPVTGTAISKAFF	TGTGCCAGCAGTCCAGTGACCGGGACAGCGATCTCCAAAGCTTTCTTT
NA	TRBJ2-7	TRBV28	TRBD1	CASIPGQSSYEQYF	TGTGCCAGCATCCCGGGACAGAGCTCCTACGAGCAGTACTTC
NA	TRBJ2-1	TRBV9	TRBD1	CASSSGQVSYNEQFF	TGTGCCAGCAGCTCGGGACAGGTCTCCTACAATGAGCAGTTCTTC
NA	TRBJ1-1	TRBV12-3/TRBV12-4	NA	CASSFSSDTEAFF	TGTGCCAGCAGTTTTTCTTCGGACACTGAAGCTTTCTTT
NA	TRBJ2-7	TRBV11-2	TRBD1	CASRVTGTALYEQYF	TGTGCCAGCAGGGTAACCGGGACAGCCCTCTACGAGCAGTACTTC
NA	TRBJ1-1	TRBV6-6	NA	CASSYSDTEAFF	TGTGCCAGCAGTTACTCGGACACTGAAGCTTTCTTT
NA	TRBJ2-1	TRBV12-3/TRBV12-4	TRBD1	CASRPSGGDEQFF	TGTGCCAGCAGACCGTCAGGGGGCGATGAGCAGTTCTTC
NA	TRBJ2-5	TRBV6-1	TRBD1	CASSEARQGGQETQYF	TGTGCCAGCAGTGAAGCGAGACAGGGGGGGCAAGAGACCCAGTACTTC
once	TRBJ2-1	TRBV2	TRBD2	CASSLAGGSYNEQFF	TGTGCCAGCAGCCTAGCGGGAGGGTCCTACAATGAGCAGTTCTTC
NA	TRBJ2-3	TRBV9	TRBD2	CASSVGSGASTDTQYF	TGTGCCAGCAGCGTAGGGAGCGGGGCTAGCACAGATACGCAGTATTTT
NA	TRBJ1-2	TRBV3-1/TRBV3-2	TRBD1	CASSRGRGRTF	TGTGCCAGCAGCCGAGGCAGGGGGCGTACCTTC
NA	TRBJ2-5	TRBV6-5	NA	CASAGLGQAGGTQYF	TGTGCCAGCGCCGGACTAGGACAGGCCGGGGGGACCCAGTACTTC